The 5 T cell receptor beta chains presented below share a single source sample, sequenced in a study of cytomegalovirus exposure and HLA in healthy donors. Here immunoSEQ multiplex PCR was the method, and the copy in TCRdb shows in-frame clones only, minus some. Of roughly 330,000 clones in the sample, roughly 90% are singletons; the top ten hold more than 0.9%. Sample: PBMCs. These TCRs come from a young woman in good health and CMV-seropositive.

This chain uses TRBV4-2 with TRBJ2-1, with TRBD2 identical over 7 bases. CDR3 length: 14 residues. The germline V gene has CDR1 LGHNA and CDR2 YNFKEQ. J lost 8 bases, V lost 10 bases, and 14 bases had no gene match. The CDR3 is CATGGDSQPYEQFF. The CDR3, as DNA: TGTGCCACTGGGGGGGATTCACAACCCTATGAGCAGTTCTTC.

The rearrangement uses TRBV27 and TRBJ2-1, with 9 positions matching TRBD2. The germline gives CDR1 MNHEY, CDR2 SMNVEV (reference sequence). The CDR3 length is 16 residues. Unmatched junction bases numbered 7, after V lost 1 base and J lost 6 bases. The CDR3 bases are TGTGCCAGCAGTTTATGGGGCGGGGGGGCCGGCAATGAGCAGTTCTTC. It translates to CASSLWGGGAGNEQFF.

The J gene is TRBJ1-2, the V gene TRBV7-2, with 7 nucleotides matching TRBD1. This CDR3 comprises 15 residues. Unmatched junction bases numbered 6, after V lost 5 bases and J lost 0 bases. Germline CDR1 SGHTA, CDR2 FQGNSA. The CDR3 nucleotides read TGTGCCAGCAGCCCCACAGGGGTCCCTAACTATGGCTACACCTTC. Translation: CASSPTGVPNYGYTF.

The chain uses TRBV9 and TRBJ1-6, with D tentatively TRBD1 (6 bases). V lost 2 bases and J lost 3, with 12 bases in between. CDR1 is SGDLS and CDR2 is YYNGEE in the germline V gene. This CDR3 comprises 16 residues. CDR3 nucleotide sequence: TGTGCCAGCAGCGTTGGGGGGACAAACTATAATTCACCCCTCCACTTT. Protein sequence: CASSVGGTNYNSPLHF.

This chain joins TRBV6-1 and TRBJ2-1; TRBD1 or TRBD2 may be the D gene (5 bases each). V lost 3 bases and J lost 8, with 14 bases in between. Germline V gene data show CDR1 as MNHNS and CDR2 as SASEGT. The CDR3 runs 14 residues. The CDR3 sequence: CASSDGLGVHEQFF. The CDR3 nucleotides are TGTGCCAGCAGTGACGGCTTGGGGGTTCATGAGCAGTTCTTC.